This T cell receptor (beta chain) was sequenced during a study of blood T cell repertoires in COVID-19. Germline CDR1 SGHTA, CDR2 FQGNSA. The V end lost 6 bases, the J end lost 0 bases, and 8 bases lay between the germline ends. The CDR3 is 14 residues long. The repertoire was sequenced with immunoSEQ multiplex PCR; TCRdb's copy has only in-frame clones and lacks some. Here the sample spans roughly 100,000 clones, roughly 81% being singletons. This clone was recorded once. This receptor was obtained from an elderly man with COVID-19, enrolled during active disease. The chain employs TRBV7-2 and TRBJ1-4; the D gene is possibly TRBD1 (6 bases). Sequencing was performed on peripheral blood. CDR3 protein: CASRRTATNEKLFF. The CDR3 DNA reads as TGTGCCAGCAGGCGGACAGCAACTAATGAAAAACTGTTTTTT.